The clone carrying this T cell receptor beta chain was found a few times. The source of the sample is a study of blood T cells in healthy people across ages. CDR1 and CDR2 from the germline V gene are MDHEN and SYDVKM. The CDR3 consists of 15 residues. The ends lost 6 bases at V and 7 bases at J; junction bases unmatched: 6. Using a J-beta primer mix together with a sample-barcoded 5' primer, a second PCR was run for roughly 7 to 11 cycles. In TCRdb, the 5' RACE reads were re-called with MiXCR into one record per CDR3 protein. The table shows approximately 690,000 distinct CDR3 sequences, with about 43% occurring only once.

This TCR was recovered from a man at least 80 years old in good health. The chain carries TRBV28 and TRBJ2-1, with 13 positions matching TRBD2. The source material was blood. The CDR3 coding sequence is TGTGCCAGCAGGTCCACTAGCGGGAGGGTTAATGAGCAGTTCTTC. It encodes CASRSTSGRVNEQFF.